This T cell receptor (beta chain) was retrieved from a study of vaccination effects on CD4 cells after COVID-19. Data came from immunoSEQ multiplex PCR; TCRdb stores just in-frame clones and leaves some out. In the table there are tens of thousands of clones, roughly 71% of which are singletons. Expansion of antigen-specific CD4+ T cells with viral peptide pools was carried out by the ViraFEST assay before sequencing. With more than 9 days of culture completed, CD4+ T cells were isolated. Participants were given two doses of BNT162b2 or mRNA-1273 vaccine. Vaccinated recipients, who were negative for nucleocapsid antibodies, had no history of SARS-CoV-2 infection. Per germline, CDR1 MGHRA and CDR2 YSYEKL. The CDR3 has 13 amino acids. Trimming took off 6 bases at V and 4 bases at J, with 12 bases between the two ends. On this clone itself: Its antigen is unidentified.

The genes are TRBV4-1 and TRBJ1-1; the D gene is possibly TRBD1 (5 bases). The sequence was obtained from a human donor who received a COVID-19 vaccine. The material sequenced was CD4+ T cells from PBMCs cultured with HCoV-NL63 spike peptides, taken after COVID-19 vaccination. In DNA, the CDR3 is TGCGCCAGCAGGGACAAGGGCGCCACTGAAGCTTTCTTT. Its protein product is CASRDKGATEAFF.